These T cell receptor beta chains were read from a single sample in a study of blood T cell repertoires in COVID-19. The data were produced by immunoSEQ multiplex PCR, yet TCRdb's version contains in-frame clones alone and is incomplete. Of almost 200,000 clones in the sample, around 90% were seen once. Source material: PBMCs or T cells enriched from blood (not recorded which). These receptors all stem from a woman in her late teens or twenties who had recovered from COVID-19. The CDR3 runs from the conserved cysteine through the conserved F or W. The order of the fields is clone size, J gene, V gene, D gene, CDR3 protein, CDR3 DNA. A D gene is named only where the DNA matches it firmly. Clone size is given for some rows only: seen once, a few or many times, or a class if the clone is expanded.

>NA|TRBJ1-6|TRBV25-1|NA
CASSDPREGVNSPLHF
TGTGCCAGCAGTGACCCCCGCGAGGGGGTTAATTCACCCCTCCACTTT
>NA|TRBJ1-4|TRBV10-1|NA
CASRGSGEKLFF
TGCGCCAGCAGGGGTTCGGGTGAAAAACTGTTTTTT
>NA|TRBJ2-3|TRBV29-1|NA
CSVQLGTDTQYF
TGCAGCGTTCAGTTGGGCACAGATACGCAGTATTTT
>once|TRBJ1-1|TRBV7-9|TRBD1
CASRPGQMTEAFF
TGTGCCAGCAGACCGGGACAGATGACTGAAGCTTTCTTT
>NA|TRBJ2-7|TRBV29-1|TRBD2
CSVASGGYHYEQYF
TGCAGCGTTGCCAGCGGGGGTTATCACTACGAGCAGTACTTC
>once|TRBJ2-2|TRBV5-1|TRBD2
CASSLVGELASGNTGELFF
TGCGCCAGCAGCTTGGTCGGGGAGTTGGCTAGCGGGAACACCGGGGAGCTGTTTTTT
>NA|TRBJ1-2|TRBV3-1/TRBV3-2|NA
CASSQEGGVGYGYTF
TGTGCCAGCAGCCAAGAAGGAGGAGTAGGCTATGGCTACACCTTC
>NA|TRBJ1-1|TRBV7-9|TRBD1
CASSSLGQISSEAFF
TGTGCCAGCAGCTCGCTGGGACAGATATCTTCTGAAGCTTTCTTT
>NA|TRBJ1-1|TRBV28|NA
CASSLLRERRVGSATEAFF
TGTGCCAGCAGTTTATTACGGGAAAGGAGGGTAGGTTCGGCCACTGAAGCTTTCTTT
>once|TRBJ1-4|TRBV5-6|NA
CASSLDRGTNEKLFF
TGTGCCAGCAGCTTGGACCGGGGGACTAATGAAAAACTGTTTTTT
>NA|TRBJ1-1|TRBV7-6|TRBD1
CASSSTPPNRGTEAFF
TGTGCCAGCAGCTCCACCCCCCCTAACAGGGGCACTGAAGCTTTCTTT
>NA|TRBJ2-2|TRBV21-1|NA
CASSTTSGGADTGELFF
TGTGCCAGCAGCACTACTAGCGGGGGGGCGGACACCGGGGAGCTGTTTTTT
>NA|TRBJ1-2|TRBV6-2/TRBV6-3|NA
CASSPQMNYGYTF
TGTGCCAGCAGTCCCCAGATGAACTATGGCTACACCTTC
>NA|TRBJ2-7|TRBV19|TRBD1
CASGRQGNYEQYF
TGTGCCAGTGGGCGACAGGGAAACTACGAGCAGTACTTC
>NA|TRBJ1-1|TRBV9|NA
CASSVEARTADEAFF
TGTGCCAGCAGCGTAGAGGCTCGGACAGCAGATGAAGCTTTCTTT
>NA|TRBJ2-7|TRBV28|NA
CASRSSRDMGSEQYF
TGTGCCAGCAGATCCTCCCGGGACATGGGATCCGAGCAGTACTTC
>NA|TRBJ2-5|TRBV2|NA
CASKTGIQETQYF
TGTGCCAGCAAAACAGGCATCCAAGAGACCCAGTACTTC
>NA|TRBJ2-1|TRBV3-1/TRBV3-2|TRBD2
CASSQDLLAGGYYNEQFF
TGTGCCAGCAGCCAAGACTTGCTAGCGGGGGGCTACTACAATGAGCAGTTCTTC
>NA|TRBJ1-2|TRBV7-6|TRBD1
CASSLSGTGLFGYTF
TGTGCCAGCAGCCTGTCCGGGACAGGGCTCTTCGGCTACACCTTC
>NA|TRBJ1-1|TRBV9|TRBD1
CASSEQGYTEAFF
TGTGCCAGCAGTGAACAGGGGTACACTGAAGCTTTCTTT
>NA|TRBJ2-1|TRBV5-4|NA
CASSASGTPSYNEQFF
TGTGCCAGCAGCGCCTCCGGGACTCCATCCTACAATGAGCAGTTCTTC
>NA|TRBJ1-1|TRBV5-4|NA
CASSPTGERIRAEAFF
TGTGCCAGCAGCCCTACGGGGGAACGGATCCGGGCTGAAGCTTTCTTT
>NA|TRBJ2-7|TRBV7-6|NA
CASSLANIQGTLFSYEQYF
TGTGCCAGCAGCTTGGCAAACATACAGGGTACACTTTTTTCCTACGAGCAGTACTTC
>NA|TRBJ1-4|TRBV6-5|NA
CASSPDSLGGKLFF
TGTGCCAGCAGCCCCGACAGCCTTGGGGGGAAACTGTTTTTT
>NA|TRBJ2-2|TRBV5-4|NA
CASSIPGQFVSGELFF
TGTGCCAGCAGCATACCGGGACAATTTGTATCCGGGGAGCTGTTTTTT
>once|TRBJ2-2|TRBV28|NA
CASSPFNFDVEGNTGELFF
TGTGCCAGCAGTCCCTTTAATTTTGACGTGGAGGGAAACACCGGGGAGCTGTTTTTT
>NA|TRBJ1-5|TRBV7-8|NA
CASSSFSLRQYSNQPQHF
TGTGCCAGCAGCTCTTTCTCTTTGAGACAGTATAGCAATCAGCCCCAGCATTTT
>NA|TRBJ1-2|TRBV28|TRBD1
CASSLGFPGQGEYGYTF
TGTGCCAGCAGTTTAGGATTCCCGGGACAGGGGGAATATGGCTACACCTTC
>NA|TRBJ1-5|TRBV5-6|NA
CASSLRRGQTNQPQHF
TGTGCCAGCAGCTTGCGCCGAGGACAGACCAATCAGCCCCAGCATTTT
>NA|TRBJ2-1|TRBV2|NA
CATHEDNEQFF
TGTGCCACTCACGAGGACAATGAGCAGTTCTTC
>once|TRBJ1-6|TRBV27|NA
CASSFRQQANSPLHF
TGTGCCAGCAGTTTCCGACAGCAAGCCAATTCACCCCTCCACTTT
>NA|TRBJ1-5|TRBV7-4|NA
CASSLGANQPQHF
TGTGCCAGCAGCTTAGGGGCAAATCAGCCCCAGCATTTT
>NA|TRBJ1-4|TRBV28|NA
CASSPTLGQINEKLFF
TGTGCCAGCAGTCCTACCCTCGGACAGATTAATGAAAAACTGTTTTTT
>NA|TRBJ2-3|TRBV19|NA
CASSEGQGPDTQYF
TGTGCCAGTAGTGAAGGGCAGGGTCCAGATACGCAGTATTTT
>NA|TRBJ2-7|TRBV6-1|TRBD1
CASSEMIGQGDEQYF
TGTGCCAGCAGTGAAATGATCGGACAGGGGGACGAGCAGTACTTC
>NA|TRBJ2-5|TRBV9|TRBD2
CASSARTSGVEETQYF
TGTGCCAGCAGCGCGCGGACTAGCGGGGTGGAAGAGACCCAGTACTTC
>NA|TRBJ1-1|TRBV5-4|NA
CASSSRTEAFF
TGTGCCAGCAGCTCTCGGACTGAAGCTTTCTTT
>NA|TRBJ1-6|TRBV15|TRBD1
CATSRVTGRLSPLHF
TGTGCCACCAGCAGAGTGACAGGGAGGCTTTCACCCCTCCACTTT
>many|TRBJ1-3|TRBV6-5|NA
CASSYSSSTGNTIYF
TGTGCCAGCAGTTACAGTAGCAGTACTGGAAACACCATATATTTT
>NA|TRBJ1-3|TRBV9|NA
CASQEAGAGNTIYF
TGTGCCAGCCAGGAGGCGGGGGCTGGAAACACCATATATTTT
>NA|TRBJ2-7|TRBV5-6|TRBD2
CASSLRLAGAYEQYF
TGTGCCAGCAGCCTGAGACTAGCGGGGGCTTACGAGCAGTACTTC
>NA|TRBJ1-6|TRBV19|NA
CASSPRDFLDPPLHF
TGTGCCAGTAGTCCTCGGGACTTCCTTGATCCCCCTCTCCACTTT
>NA|TRBJ2-7|TRBV7-9|NA
CASSRLNSYEQYF
TGTGCCAGCAGCCGATTAAACAGCTACGAGCAGTACTTC
>NA|TRBJ1-2|TRBV15|TRBD1
CATSRDRGSSFYGYTF
TGTGCCACCAGCAGAGACAGGGGGAGTTCCTTCTATGGCTACACCTTC
>few|TRBJ2-7|TRBV19|TRBD2
CASSTSGGLSYEQYF
TGTGCCAGTAGCACTAGCGGGGGGTTGTCCTACGAGCAGTACTTC
>NA|TRBJ1-1|TRBV24-1|NA
CATSDPGNTEAFF
TGTGCCACCAGTGACCCGGGGAACACTGAAGCTTTCTTT
>NA|TRBJ1-2|TRBV5-4|TRBD1
CASSDRDSYGYTF
TGTGCCAGCAGCGACAGGGACAGCTATGGCTACACCTTC
>NA|TRBJ1-1|TRBV18|NA
CASSPGQNTEAFF
TGTGCCAGCTCACCCGGACAGAACACTGAAGCTTTCTTT
>NA|TRBJ2-7|TRBV18|NA
CASSPTGQTYEQYF
TGTGCCAGCTCACCAACAGGACAAACCTACGAGCAGTACTTC
>NA|TRBJ1-4|TRBV15|TRBD1
CATSRNDRDEKLFF
TGTGCCACCAGCAGAAACGACAGGGATGAAAAACTGTTTTTT
>once|TRBJ1-1|TRBV19|NA
CASSLNTEAFF
TGTGCCAGTAGCCTCAACACTGAAGCTTTCTTT
>NA|TRBJ1-6|TRBV28|NA
CAVLRGMDSPLHF
TGTGCGGTTCTCAGGGGTATGGATTCACCCCTCCACTTT
>NA|TRBJ1-3|TRBV12-5|TRBD1
CASAGGLSGNTIYF
TGTGCTAGCGCAGGGGGCCTCTCTGGAAACACCATATATTTT
>few|TRBJ1-2|TRBV10-3|TRBD1
CAISESGTDGYTF
TGTGCCATCAGTGAGTCCGGGACAGATGGCTACACCTTC
>NA|TRBJ1-5|TRBV4-1|NA
CASSPTVQAGFYQPQHF
TGCGCCAGCAGCCCAACCGTACAAGCGGGGTTCTATCAGCCCCAGCATTTT